This T cell receptor beta chain stems from a study of response to subunit inactivated influenza vaccine. Overall study findings and caveats: With each seasonal influenza vaccination, the authors suggested, few new T cells are recruited.

Germline CDR1 reads SGHRS; CDR2 reads YFSETQ. V was clipped by 3 bases and J by 0 bases, with 10 bases between them. This CDR3 region has 15 residues. MiXCR, applied by TCRdb to the RT-PCR reads, yields one record per CDR3 protein. The data hold more than 700,000 distinct CDR3 sequences, with about 20% observed a single time. A remark on this clonotype: Its antigen is unknown.

The origin of this receptor is a man aged 45-65 years who received an inactivated influenza vaccine. The specimen was PBMCs from blood, collected 4 to 6 days after vaccination. The chain couples TRBV5-1 to TRBJ1-3, with D tentatively TRBD1 (5 bases). CDR3 DNA sequence: TGCGCCAGCAGCTATGACAGCCGCTCTGGAAACACCATATATTTT. Translating gives CASSYDSRSGNTIYF.